These T cell receptor beta chains were read from a single sample in a study of vaccination and CD4 T cells after COVID-19. For these TCRs, the target antigens are not known. MiXCR was run by TCRdb on the PCR reads, yielding one entry per CDR3 protein. The table includes around 12,000 distinct CDR3 sequences, under 35% detected once. The input for sequencing was CD4+ T cells from blood, cultured in vitro, taken before SARS-CoV-2 vaccination. The receptors were sampled from a human donor who received a COVID-19 vaccine. Both conserved end residues are part of each CDR3. Each record gives: clone size, V gene, D gene, J gene, CDR3 DNA, CDR3 protein. A D gene is named only where the DNA matches it firmly. A row's size may be missing; if present it is once, few, many or a size class.

-	TRBV5-1	TRBD1	TRBJ1-2	TGCGCCAGCAGCTTGGCCGTTTCCGGGACAGGGGTCTATGGCTACACCTTC	CASSLAVSGTGVYGYTF
-	TRBV7-8	TRBD1	TRBJ1-5	TGTGCCAGCAGCTTAACCACAGGGGGATTGAATCAGCCCCAGCATTTT	CASSLTTGGLNQPQHF
-	TRBV30	-	TRBJ2-1	TGTGCCTGGAGTGTTCTAGCTACCCGTGAGCAGTTCTTC	CAWSVLATREQFF
-	TRBV30	TRBD1	TRBJ2-7	TGTGCCTGGAGTGGACAGGGTAGCGAGCAGTACTTC	CAWSGQGSEQYF
-	TRBV27	-	TRBJ2-7	TGTGCCAGCAGCCTGGTCCCTGCCCACCAGGGTTACGAGCAGTACTTC	CASSLVPAHQGYEQYF
-	TRBV12-3/TRBV12-4	-	TRBJ1-2	TGTGCCAGCAGTCGTCCCGGAGCCATCTATGGCTACACCTTC	CASSRPGAIYGYTF
few	TRBV20-1	-	TRBJ1-2	TGCAGTGCTAGAATCAGTTATGGCTACACCTTC	CSARISYGYTF
-	TRBV6-5	-	TRBJ1-2	TGTGCCAGCAGTTACTCGAGGGGTTTAACTAACTATGGCTACACCTTC	CASSYSRGLTNYGYTF
few	TRBV20-1	-	TRBJ2-5	TGCAGTGCTAGAGATGGCGGGGATGACGAAGAGACCCAGTACTTC	CSARDGGDDEETQYF
-	TRBV21-1	-	TRBJ2-7	TGTGCCAGTTGGGGCGGGGGGGGTAACGAGCAGTACTTC	CASWGGGGNEQYF
-	TRBV19	TRBD1	TRBJ2-3	TGTGCCAGTAGTAAGGTTTCGACAGGGGGTACAGATACGCAGTATTTT	CASSKVSTGGTDTQYF
-	TRBV12-3/TRBV12-4	-	TRBJ1-1	TGTGCCAGCAGTTTATCTGGAAAAGCTTTCTTT	CASSLSGKAFF
few	TRBV4-1	-	TRBJ2-7	TGCGCCAGCAGCCTAGAGCGCTACGGCGAGCAGTACTTC	CASSLERYGEQYF
-	TRBV6-2/TRBV6-3	TRBD1	TRBJ2-7	TGTGCCAGCAGTTACGACAGGGAGTCCTACGAGCAGTACTTC	CASSYDRESYEQYF
-	TRBV5-1	TRBD1	TRBJ1-2	TGCGCCAGCAGCCCACCCTCCCCTCAGGGGGCCTATGGCTACACCTTC	CASSPPSPQGAYGYTF
-	TRBV5-4	-	TRBJ2-3	TGTGCCAGCAGCTTGGAACAGGGCTCAGATACGCAGTATTTT	CASSLEQGSDTQYF
-	TRBV6-1	-	TRBJ1-5	TGTGCCAGCAGGGGTTCGGAAGCTTATAGCAATCAGCCCCAGCATTTT	CASRGSEAYSNQPQHF
medium-sized	TRBV6-1	TRBD2	TRBJ2-7	TGTGCCAGCAGCCGAACTAGCGGGCTGGCCTACGAGCAGTACTTC	CASSRTSGLAYEQYF
few	TRBV6-1	-	TRBJ2-7	TGTGCCAGCAGTGAAGGGATCTGGGGGACCTACGAGCAGTACTTC	CASSEGIWGTYEQYF
-	TRBV24-1	-	TRBJ1-2	TGTGCCACCAGTGACCACGGGGCGCCGTATGGCTACACCTTC	CATSDHGAPYGYTF
few	TRBV11-3	-	TRBJ1-4	TGTGCCAGCAGCCCTTCCAGGGATGAAAAACTGTTTTTT	CASSPSRDEKLFF
-	TRBV18	-	TRBJ1-5	TGTGCCAGCTCACCCGGACAGAGTCAGCCCCAGCATTTT	CASSPGQSQPQHF
-	TRBV20-1	-	TRBJ1-5	TGCAGTGCTAGAGTGGGGCCCGGGATCAATCAGCCCCAGCATTTT	CSARVGPGINQPQHF
-	TRBV20-1	TRBD2	TRBJ2-7	TGCAGTGCTAGTCTAAGCGGGGGGACCTACGAGCAGTACTTC	CSASLSGGTYEQYF
-	TRBV15	TRBD2	TRBJ2-1	TGTGCCACCAGCAGGGAAGCGGGGGGGCTAAATGAGCAGTTCTTC	CATSREAGGLNEQFF
few	TRBV19	TRBD1	TRBJ1-2	TGTGCCAGTACTCCCCCGGGACAGGGGATTTGGGGCTACACCTTC	CASTPPGQGIWGYTF
few	TRBV7-9	-	TRBJ1-1	TGTGCCAGCAGCCTTCGACAGAACACTGAAGCTTTCTTT	CASSLRQNTEAFF
-	TRBV6-1	-	TRBJ2-7	TGTGCCAGCCGAGGGACGGTGAGCTCCTACGAGCAGTACTTC	CASRGTVSSYEQYF